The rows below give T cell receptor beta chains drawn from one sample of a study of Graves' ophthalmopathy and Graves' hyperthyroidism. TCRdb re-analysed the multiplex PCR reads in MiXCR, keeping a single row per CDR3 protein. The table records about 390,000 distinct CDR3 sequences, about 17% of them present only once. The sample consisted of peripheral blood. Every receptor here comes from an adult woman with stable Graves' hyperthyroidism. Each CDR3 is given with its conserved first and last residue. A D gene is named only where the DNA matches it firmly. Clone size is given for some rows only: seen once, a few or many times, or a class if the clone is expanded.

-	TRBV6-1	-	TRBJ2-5	TGTGCCAGCAAACAACAGAGGTCGGGGACCCAGTACTTC	CASKQQRSGTQYF
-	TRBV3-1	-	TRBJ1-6	TGTGCCAGCAGCCAAGAAACAGGGAATTCACCCCTCCACTTT	CASSQETGNSPLHF
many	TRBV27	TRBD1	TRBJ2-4	TGTGCCAGCAGTCCAACACAGGGGGCATTTAACATTCAGTACTTC	CASSPTQGAFNIQYF
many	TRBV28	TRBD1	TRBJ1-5	TGTGCCAGCAAAGGGGGCTCTCATAGCAATCAGCCCCAGCATTTT	CASKGGSHSNQPQHF
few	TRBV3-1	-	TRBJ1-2	TGTGCCAGCAGCCAAGATACCGGGTGGTATGGCTACACCTTC	CASSQDTGWYGYTF
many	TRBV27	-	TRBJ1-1	TGTGCCAGTGGAAAACCCGACCTGGGCACTGAAGCTTTCTTT	CASGKPDLGTEAFF
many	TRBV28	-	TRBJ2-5	TGTGCCAGCAGTTCTCGGGCAGGCGTACAAGAGACCCAGTACTTC	CASSSRAGVQETQYF
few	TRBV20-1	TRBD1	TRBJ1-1	TGCAGTGCCCAGCCCCAGGGACAGGGGGTGAACACTGAAGCTTTCTTT	CSAQPQGQGVNTEAFF
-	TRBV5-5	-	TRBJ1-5	TGTGCCAGCAGCTGGGACGACAATCAGCCCCAGCATTTT	CASSWDDNQPQHF
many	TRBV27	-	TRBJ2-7	TGTGCCAGCAGTCGCACAGGATCGTACGAGCAGTACTTC	CASSRTGSYEQYF
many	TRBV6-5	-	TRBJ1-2	TGTGCCAGCAGTTCCGGACGTTTGGGACATCAGGGTTATGGCTACACCTTC	CASSSGRLGHQGYGYTF
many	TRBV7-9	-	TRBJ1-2	TGTGCCAGCAGCTTAGAAGATGAAGGCTACACCTTC	CASSLEDEGYTF
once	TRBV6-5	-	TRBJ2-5	TGTGCCAGCAGTTACAGCGTGGACGGTCGGGGGACCCAGTACTTC	CASSYSVDGRGTQYF
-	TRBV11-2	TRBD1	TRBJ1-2	TGTGCCAGCAGCTTAGACGGTGGACAGGGGTTCGGCTACACCTTC	CASSLDGGQGFGYTF
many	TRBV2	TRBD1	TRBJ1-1	TGTGCCAGCAGTCCTCAGGGGGCGGGAGGGAACACTGAAGCTTTCTTT	CASSPQGAGGNTEAFF
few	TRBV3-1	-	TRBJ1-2	TGTGCCAGCAGCCAAGCCCCAAAGGGTGGCTACACCTTC	CASSQAPKGGYTF
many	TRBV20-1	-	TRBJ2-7	TGCAGTGCTAGTAACAACAACTACGAGCAGTACTTC	CSASNNNYEQYF
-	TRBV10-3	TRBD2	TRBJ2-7	TGTGCCATCAATTCCGGGACTAGCATTACCTACGAGCAGTACTTC	CAINSGTSITYEQYF
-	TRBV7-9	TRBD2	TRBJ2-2	TGTGCCAGCCTACCGATCGGGGGGACCGGGGAGCTGTTTTTT	CASLPIGGTGELFF
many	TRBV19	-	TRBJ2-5	TGTGCCAGTATAGTATGGGGAACGGAAGAGACCCAGTACTTC	CASIVWGTEETQYF
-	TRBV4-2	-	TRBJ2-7	TGTGCCAGCAGCCAAGATCAAGCTAGCGTCTCCGAGCAGTACTTC	CASSQDQASVSEQYF
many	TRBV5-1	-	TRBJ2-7	TGCGCCAGCAGCTTCCAGGGCAACGCCTACGAGCAGTACTTC	CASSFQGNAYEQYF
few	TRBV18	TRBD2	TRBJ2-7	TGTGCCAGCTCACTGGGGACTAGCGACGAGCAGTACTTC	CASSLGTSDEQYF
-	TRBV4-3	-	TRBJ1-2	TGCGCCAGCAGCCAAGATCGAAGGCAGGACGCTTGGGGCTACACCTTC	CASSQDRRQDAWGYTF
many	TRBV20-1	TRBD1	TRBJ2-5	TGCAGTGCTAGAGATGGGCCGGGACAGGGAAAAGAGACCCAGTACTTC	CSARDGPGQGKETQYF
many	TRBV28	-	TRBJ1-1	TGTGCCAGCAGTATTGCGTGGCCCGGACACCTCATGAACACTGAAGCTTTCTTT	CASSIAWPGHLMNTEAFF
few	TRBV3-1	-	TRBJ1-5	TGTGCCAGCAGCCAAAATTCGGCAGATAATCAGCCCCAGCATTTT	CASSQNSADNQPQHF
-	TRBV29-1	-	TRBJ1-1	TGCAGCGGCATACAGGGAGGCACTGAAGCTTTATTT	CSGIQGGTEALF
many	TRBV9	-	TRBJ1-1	TGTGCCAGCTCTACGGGACGTTTCACTGAAGCTTTCTTT	CASSTGRFTEAFF
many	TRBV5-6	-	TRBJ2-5	TGTGCCAGCAGCTTCGTGTCAGTAATGGAGACCCAGTACTTC	CASSFVSVMETQYF
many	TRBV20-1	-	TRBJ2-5	TGCAGTGCTAGTCGCGTGAGGCGGGAGACCCAGTACTTC	CSASRVRRETQYF
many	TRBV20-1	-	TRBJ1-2	TGCAGTGCTAGTCCGGACATTATTTTCTCTGGCTACACCTTC	CSASPDIIFSGYTF
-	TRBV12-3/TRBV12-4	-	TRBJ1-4	TGTGCCAGCAGTTTGACTTTAGGGGGGAATAATGAAAAACTGTTTTTT	CASSLTLGGNNEKLFF
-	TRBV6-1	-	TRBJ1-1	TGTGCCAGCACCCCGGGGGGTACTGAAGCTTTCTTT	CASTPGGTEAFF
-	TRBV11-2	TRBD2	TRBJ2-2	TGTGCCAGCCGGAGCGGGAGGTTGAGAACGAACACCGGGGAGCTGTTTTTT	CASRSGRLRTNTGELFF
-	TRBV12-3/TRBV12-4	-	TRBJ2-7	TGTGCCAGCACCGATCCCCCATCCTACGAGCAGTACTTC	CASTDPPSYEQYF
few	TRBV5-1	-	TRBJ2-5	TGCGCCAGCAGCTACAACAGGATTCAAGAGACCCAGTACTTC	CASSYNRIQETQYF
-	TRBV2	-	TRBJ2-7	TGTGCCAGCGACAGCCAGAACTACGAGCAGTACTTC	CASDSQNYEQYF
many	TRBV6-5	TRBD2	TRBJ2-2	TGTGCCAGCAGAATGGGACTAGCGAACACCGGGGAGCTGTTTTTT	CASRMGLANTGELFF
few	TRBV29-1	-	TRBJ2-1	TGCAGCGTCAAAACTCTAGCGAACGATAATGAGCAGTTCTTC	CSVKTLANDNEQFF
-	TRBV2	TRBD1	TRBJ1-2	TGTGCCAGCAGTGAAGAGGGGACAGCTGGCTACACCTTC	CASSEEGTAGYTF
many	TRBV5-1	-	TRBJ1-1	TGCGCCAGCAGCTTGGCGGCAGGGGATACTGAAGCTTTCTTT	CASSLAAGDTEAFF
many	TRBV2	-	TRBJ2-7	TGTGCCAGCGTGGAGCTCGAGGGTGGATACGAGCAGTACTTC	CASVELEGGYEQYF
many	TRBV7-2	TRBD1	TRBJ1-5	TGTGCCAGCAGCAACGACAGGGTGCGTATTCAGCCCCAGCATTTT	CASSNDRVRIQPQHF
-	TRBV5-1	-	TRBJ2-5	TGCGCCAGCAGCTTGTTATCGTGGTACCAAGAGACCCAGTACTTC	CASSLLSWYQETQYF
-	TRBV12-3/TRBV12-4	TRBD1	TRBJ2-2	TGTGCCAGCAGTTTTAGACAGGGATCGGCCACCGGGGAGCTGTTTTTT	CASSFRQGSATGELFF
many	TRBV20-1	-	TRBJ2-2	TGCAGTGCTAGGTTGTCGGGAACTCGGGACACCGGGGAGCTGTTTTTT	CSARLSGTRDTGELFF
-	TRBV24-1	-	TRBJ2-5	TGTGCCACCAGTGATCCCCGGGGAATTTCGGTCCAAGAGACCAAGTACTTC	CATSDPRGISVQETKYF
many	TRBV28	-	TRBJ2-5	TGTGCCAGCAGCCTGAGAGGGGAGGAGACCCAGTACTTC	CASSLRGEETQYF